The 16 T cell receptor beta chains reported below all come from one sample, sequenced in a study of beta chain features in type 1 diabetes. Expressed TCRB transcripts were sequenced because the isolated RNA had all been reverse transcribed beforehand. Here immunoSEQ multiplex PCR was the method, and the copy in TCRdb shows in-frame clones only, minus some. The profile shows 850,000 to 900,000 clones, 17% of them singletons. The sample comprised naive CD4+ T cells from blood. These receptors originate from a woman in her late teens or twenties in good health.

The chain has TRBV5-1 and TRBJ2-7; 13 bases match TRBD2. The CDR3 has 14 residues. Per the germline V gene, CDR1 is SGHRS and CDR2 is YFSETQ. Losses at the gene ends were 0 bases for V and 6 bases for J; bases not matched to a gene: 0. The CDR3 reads CASSLGTSGSEQYF. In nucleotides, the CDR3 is TGCGCCAGCAGCTTGGGGACTAGCGGGAGCGAGCAGTACTTC.

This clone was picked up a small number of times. The chain's CDR3 is CASSPRTSGLHNEQFF. The CDR3 DNA reads as TGTGCCAGCAGTCCGAGGACTAGCGGGCTTCACAATGAGCAGTTCTTC. The rearrangement links TRBV7-2 to TRBJ2-1, with 11 bases fitting TRBD2. The trim removed 6 bases at V and 5 bases at J, leaving 9 bases unmatched. The germline CDR1 and CDR2 sequences are SGHTA and FQGNSA. CDR3 size: 16 residues.

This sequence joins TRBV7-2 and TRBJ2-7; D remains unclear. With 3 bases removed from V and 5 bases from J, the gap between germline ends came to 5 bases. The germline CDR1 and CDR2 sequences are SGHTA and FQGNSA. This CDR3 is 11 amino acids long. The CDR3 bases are TGTGCCAGCAGCTTCTGGAACGAGCAGTACTTC. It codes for CASSFWNEQYF.

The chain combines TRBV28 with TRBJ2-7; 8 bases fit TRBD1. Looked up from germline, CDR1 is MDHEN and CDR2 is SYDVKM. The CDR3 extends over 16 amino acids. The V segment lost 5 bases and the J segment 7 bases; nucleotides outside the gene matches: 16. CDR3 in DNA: TGTGCCAGCAGTCGAATAGGACAGGGCGTTTCGTGGGAGCAGTACTTC. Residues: CASSRIGQGVSWEQYF.

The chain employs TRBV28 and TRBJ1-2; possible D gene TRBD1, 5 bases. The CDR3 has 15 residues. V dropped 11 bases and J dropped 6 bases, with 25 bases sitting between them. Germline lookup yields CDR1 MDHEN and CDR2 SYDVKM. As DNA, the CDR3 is TGTGCCGTAGCAAGGGGAGTTAACCTACTGCATGGCTACACCTTC. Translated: CAVARGVNLLHGYTF.

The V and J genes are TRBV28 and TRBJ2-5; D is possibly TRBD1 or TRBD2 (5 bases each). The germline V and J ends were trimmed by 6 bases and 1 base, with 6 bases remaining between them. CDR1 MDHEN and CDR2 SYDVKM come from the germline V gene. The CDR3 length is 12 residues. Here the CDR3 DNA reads TGTGCCAGCAGCGGGGCCCAAGAGACCCAGTACTTC. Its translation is CASSGAQETQYF.

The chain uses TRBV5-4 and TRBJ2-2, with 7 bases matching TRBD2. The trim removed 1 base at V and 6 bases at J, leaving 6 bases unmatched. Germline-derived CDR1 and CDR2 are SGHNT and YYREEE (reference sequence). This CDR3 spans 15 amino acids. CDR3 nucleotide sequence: TGTGCCAGCAGCTTGTATGCGGGAGTGTCCGGGGAGCTGTTTTTT. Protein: CASSLYAGVSGELFF.

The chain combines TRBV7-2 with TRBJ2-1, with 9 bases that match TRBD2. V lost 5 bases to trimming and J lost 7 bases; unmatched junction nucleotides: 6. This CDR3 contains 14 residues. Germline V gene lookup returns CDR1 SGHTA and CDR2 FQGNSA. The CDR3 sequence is CASSLGLARNEQFF. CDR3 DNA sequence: TGTGCCAGCAGCCTAGGACTAGCGAGGAATGAGCAGTTCTTC. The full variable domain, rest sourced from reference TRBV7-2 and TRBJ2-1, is GAGVSQSPSNKVTEKGKDVELRCDPISGHTALYWYRQSLGQGLEFLIYFQGNSAPDKSGLPSDRFSAERTGGSVSTLTIQRTQQEDSAVYLCASSLGLARNEQFFGPGTRLTVL.

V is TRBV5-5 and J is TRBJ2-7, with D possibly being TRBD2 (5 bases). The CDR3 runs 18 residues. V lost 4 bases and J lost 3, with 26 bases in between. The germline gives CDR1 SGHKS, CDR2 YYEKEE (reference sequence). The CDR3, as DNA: TGTGCCAGCAGCCCCCAATCTAGGACTCTGTACCATAACTACGAGCAGTACTTC. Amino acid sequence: CASSPQSRTLYHNYEQYF.

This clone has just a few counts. The chain's CDR3 is CASSIRAGVTDTQYF. CDR3 DNA sequence: TGTGCCAGCAGCATCCGGGCGGGAGTGACAGATACGCAGTATTTT. The rearrangement uses TRBV13 and TRBJ2-3; 7 nucleotides match TRBD2. J was trimmed by 3 bases and V by 5 bases; bases with no gene match: 8. In germline, CDR1 is PRHDT, CDR2 FYEKMQ (reference sequence). The CDR3 extends over 15 amino acids. The variable domain in full, with the rest retrieved from reference TRBV13 and TRBJ2-3, is AAGVIQSPRHLIKEKRETATLKCYPIPRHDTVYWYQQGPGQDPQFLISFYEKMQSDKGSIPDRFSAQQFSDYHSELNMSSLELGDSALYFCASSIRAGVTDTQYFGPGTRLTVL.

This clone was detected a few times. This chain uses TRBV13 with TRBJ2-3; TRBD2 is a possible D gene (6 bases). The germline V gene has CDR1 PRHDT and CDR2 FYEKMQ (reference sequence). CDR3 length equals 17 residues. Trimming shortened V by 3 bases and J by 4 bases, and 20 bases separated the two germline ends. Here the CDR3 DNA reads TGTGCCAGCAGCTTTGGCGGGCCGGGTAGCGGCGCAGATACGCAGTATTTT. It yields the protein CASSFGGPGSGADTQYF.

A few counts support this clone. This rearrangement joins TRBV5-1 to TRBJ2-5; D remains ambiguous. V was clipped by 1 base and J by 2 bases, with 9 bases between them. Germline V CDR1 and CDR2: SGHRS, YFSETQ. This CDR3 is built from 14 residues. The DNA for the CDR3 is TGCGCCAGCAGCTTGTGGGGTAATCAAGAGACCCAGTACTTC. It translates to CASSLWGNQETQYF.

The chain's CDR3 is CASSPRQGDTQYF. In nucleotides, the CDR3 is TGCGCCAGCTCGCCTCGGCAAGGAGATACGCAGTATTTT. The chain combines TRBV4-3 with TRBJ2-3; D remains unclear. This CDR3 contains 13 residues. Looked up from germline, CDR1 is LGHNA and CDR2 is YSLEER. The V gene lost 8 bases and the J gene lost 5 bases, with 14 bases spanning the gap.

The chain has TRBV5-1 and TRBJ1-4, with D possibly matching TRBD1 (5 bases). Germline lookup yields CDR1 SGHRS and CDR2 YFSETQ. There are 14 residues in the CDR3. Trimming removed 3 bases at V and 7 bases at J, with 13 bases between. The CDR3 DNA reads TGCGCCAGCAGCTATTCGGGGCAGAGTGAAAAACTGTTTTTT. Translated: CASSYSGQSEKLFF.

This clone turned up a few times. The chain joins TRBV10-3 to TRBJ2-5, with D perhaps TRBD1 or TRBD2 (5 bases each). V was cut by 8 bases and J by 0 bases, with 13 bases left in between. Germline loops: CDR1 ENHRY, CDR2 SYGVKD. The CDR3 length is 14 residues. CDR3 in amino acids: CAIAPGTDQETQYF. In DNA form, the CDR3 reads TGTGCCATCGCCCCCGGGACCGACCAAGAGACCCAGTACTTC.

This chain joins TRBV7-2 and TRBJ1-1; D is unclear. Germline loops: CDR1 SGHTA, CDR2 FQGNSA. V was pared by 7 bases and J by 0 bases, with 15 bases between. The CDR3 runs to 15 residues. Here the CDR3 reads CASNNGRRMNTEAFF. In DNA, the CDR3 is TGTGCCAGCAACAACGGACGGCGTATGAACACTGAAGCTTTCTTT.